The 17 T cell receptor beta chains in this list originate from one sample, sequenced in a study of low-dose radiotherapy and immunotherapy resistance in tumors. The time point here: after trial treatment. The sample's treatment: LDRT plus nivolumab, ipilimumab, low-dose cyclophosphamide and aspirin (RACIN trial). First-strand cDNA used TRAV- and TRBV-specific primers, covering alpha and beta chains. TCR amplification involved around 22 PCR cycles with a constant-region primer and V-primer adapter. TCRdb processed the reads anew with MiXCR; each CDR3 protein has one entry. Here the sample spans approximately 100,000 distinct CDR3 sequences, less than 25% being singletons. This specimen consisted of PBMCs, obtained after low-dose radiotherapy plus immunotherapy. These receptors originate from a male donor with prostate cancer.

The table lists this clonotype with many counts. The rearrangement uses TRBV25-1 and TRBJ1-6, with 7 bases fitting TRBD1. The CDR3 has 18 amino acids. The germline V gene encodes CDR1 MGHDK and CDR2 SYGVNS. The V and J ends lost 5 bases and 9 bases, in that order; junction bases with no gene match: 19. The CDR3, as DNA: TGTGCCAGCAGTCCATCACGACAGGGACCTAAATCTGGTTCACCCCTCCACTTT. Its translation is CASSPSRQGPKSGSPLHF. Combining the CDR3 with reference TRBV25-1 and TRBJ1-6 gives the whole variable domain EADIYQTPRYLVIGTGKKITLECSQTMGHDKMYWYQQDPGMELHLIHYSYGVNSTEKGDLSSESTVSRIRTEHFPLTLESARPSHTSQYLCASSPSRQGPKSGSPLHFGNGTRLTVT.

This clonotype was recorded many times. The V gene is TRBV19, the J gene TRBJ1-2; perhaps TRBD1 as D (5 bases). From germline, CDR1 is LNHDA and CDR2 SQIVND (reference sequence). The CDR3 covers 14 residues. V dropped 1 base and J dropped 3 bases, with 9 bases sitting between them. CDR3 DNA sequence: TGTGCCAGTAGTATAGGGCGGGACCACTATGGCTACACCTTC. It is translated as CASSIGRDHYGYTF.

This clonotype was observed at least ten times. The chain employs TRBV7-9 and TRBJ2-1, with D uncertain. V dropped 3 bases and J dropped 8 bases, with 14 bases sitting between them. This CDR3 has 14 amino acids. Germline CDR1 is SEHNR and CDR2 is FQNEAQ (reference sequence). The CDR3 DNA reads TGTGCCAGCAGCTTGCTCAAGGTTTTGGATGAGCAGTTCTTC. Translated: CASSLLKVLDEQFF.

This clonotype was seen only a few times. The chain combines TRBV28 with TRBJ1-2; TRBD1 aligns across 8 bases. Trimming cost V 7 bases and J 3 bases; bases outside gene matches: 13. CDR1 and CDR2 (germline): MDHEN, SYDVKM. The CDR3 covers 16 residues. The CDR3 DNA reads TGTGCCAGCACTGCGGGTCCAGGGGGCGCCTACTATGGCTACACCTTC. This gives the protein CASTAGPGGAYYGYTF.

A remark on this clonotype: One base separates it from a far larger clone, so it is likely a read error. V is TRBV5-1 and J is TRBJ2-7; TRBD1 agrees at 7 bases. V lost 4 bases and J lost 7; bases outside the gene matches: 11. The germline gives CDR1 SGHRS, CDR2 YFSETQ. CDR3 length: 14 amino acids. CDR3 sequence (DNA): TGCGCCAGCAGCCCTAGAGACAGGGCTAATGAGCAGTACTTC. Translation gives CASSPRDRANEQYF.

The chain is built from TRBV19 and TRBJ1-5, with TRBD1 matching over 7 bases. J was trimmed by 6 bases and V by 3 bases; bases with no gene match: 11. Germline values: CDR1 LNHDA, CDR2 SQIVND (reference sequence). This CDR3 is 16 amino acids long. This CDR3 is CASSIYVGTVGQPQHF. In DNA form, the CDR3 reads TGTGCCAGTAGTATTTACGTGGGGACAGTCGGTCAGCCCCAGCATTTT.

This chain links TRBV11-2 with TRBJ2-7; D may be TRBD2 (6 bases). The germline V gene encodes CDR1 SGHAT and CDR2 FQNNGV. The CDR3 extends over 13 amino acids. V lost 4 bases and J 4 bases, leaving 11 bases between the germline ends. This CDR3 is CASSWRDGYEQYF. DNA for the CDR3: TGTGCCAGCAGCTGGCGGGACGGGTACGAGCAGTACTTC.

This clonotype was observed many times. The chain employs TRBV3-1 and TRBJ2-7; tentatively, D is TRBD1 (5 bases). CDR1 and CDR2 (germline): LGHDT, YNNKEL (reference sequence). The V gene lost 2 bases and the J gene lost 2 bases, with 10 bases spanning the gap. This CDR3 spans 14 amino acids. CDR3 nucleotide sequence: TGTGCCAGCAGCCAAACAGGTGCCGCCTACGAGCAGTACTTC. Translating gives CASSQTGAAYEQYF.

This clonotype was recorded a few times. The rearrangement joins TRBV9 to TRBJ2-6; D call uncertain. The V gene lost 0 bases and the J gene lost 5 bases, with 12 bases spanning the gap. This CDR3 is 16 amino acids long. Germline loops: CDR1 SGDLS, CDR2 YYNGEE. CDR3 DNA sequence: TGTGCCAGCAGCGTAGGGACCGACACCTGGGCCAACGTCCTGACTTTC. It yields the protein CASSVGTDTWANVLTF.

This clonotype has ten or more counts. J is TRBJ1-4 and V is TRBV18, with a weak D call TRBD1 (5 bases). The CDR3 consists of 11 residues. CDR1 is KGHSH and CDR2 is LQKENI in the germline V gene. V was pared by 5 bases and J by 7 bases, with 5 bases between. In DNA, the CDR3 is TGTGCCAGCTCAGGGGGTGAAAAACTGTTTTTT. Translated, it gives CASSGGEKLFF. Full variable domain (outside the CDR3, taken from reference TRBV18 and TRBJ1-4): NAGVMQNPRHLVRRRGQEARLRCSPMKGHSHVYWYRQLPEEGLKFMVYLQKENIIDESGMPKERFSAEFPKEGPSILRIQQVVRGDSAAYFCASSGGEKLFFGSGTQLSVL.

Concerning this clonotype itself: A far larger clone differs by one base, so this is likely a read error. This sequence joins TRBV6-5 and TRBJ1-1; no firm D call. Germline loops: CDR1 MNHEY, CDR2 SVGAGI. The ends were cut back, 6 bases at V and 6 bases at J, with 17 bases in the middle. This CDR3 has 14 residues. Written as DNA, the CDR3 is TGTGCCAGCAGCAGAGATATCAACAGACCTGAAGCTTTCTTT. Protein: CASSRDINRPEAFF.

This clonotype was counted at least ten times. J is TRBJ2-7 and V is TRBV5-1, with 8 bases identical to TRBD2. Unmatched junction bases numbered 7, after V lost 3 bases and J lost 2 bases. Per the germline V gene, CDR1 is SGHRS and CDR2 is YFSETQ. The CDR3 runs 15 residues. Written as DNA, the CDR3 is TGCGCCAGCAGCTGGGTAGCGGGGAGCACCTACGAGCAGTACTTC. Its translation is CASSWVAGSTYEQYF.

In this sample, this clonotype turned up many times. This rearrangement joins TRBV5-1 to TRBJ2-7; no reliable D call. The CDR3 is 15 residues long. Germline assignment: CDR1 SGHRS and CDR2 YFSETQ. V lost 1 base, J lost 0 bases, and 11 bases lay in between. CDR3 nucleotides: TGCGCCAGCAGCTTGTATGACACGAGCTCCTACGAGCAGTACTTC. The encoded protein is CASSLYDTSSYEQYF. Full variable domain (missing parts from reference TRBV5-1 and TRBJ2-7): KAGVTQTPRYLIKTRGQQVTLSCSPISGHRSVSWYQQTPGQGLQFLFEYFSETQRNKGNFPGRFSGRQFSNSRSEMNVSTLELGDSALYLCASSLYDTSSYEQYFGPGTRLTVT.

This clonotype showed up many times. The CDR3 loop reads CASSPWLISGNTIYF. DNA for the CDR3: TGTGCCAGCAGCCCCTGGTTGATCTCTGGAAACACCATATATTTT. The chain employs TRBV5-6 and TRBJ1-3; no firm D call. V was shortened by 4 bases and J by 0 bases, with 11 bases between the two germline ends. Germline V gives CDR1 SGHDT, CDR2 YYEEEE. The CDR3 length is 15 residues.

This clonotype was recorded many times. The DNA for the CDR3 is TGTGCCAGCGGGGAACAGAACACTAATGAAAAACTGTTTTTT. As protein: CASGEQNTNEKLFF. V usage is TRBV12-3 or TRBV12-4 and J usage is TRBJ1-4; D is undetermined. Trimming took off 8 bases at V and 2 bases at J, with 12 bases between the two ends. The CDR3 extends over 14 amino acids.

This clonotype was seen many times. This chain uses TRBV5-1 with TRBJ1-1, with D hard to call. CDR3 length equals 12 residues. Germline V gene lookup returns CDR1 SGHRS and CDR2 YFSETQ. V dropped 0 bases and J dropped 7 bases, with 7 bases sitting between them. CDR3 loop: CASSLDSFEAFF. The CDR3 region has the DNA TGCGCCAGCAGCTTGGACAGTTTTGAAGCTTTCTTT. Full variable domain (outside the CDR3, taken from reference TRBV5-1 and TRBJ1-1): KAGVTQTPRYLIKTRGQQVTLSCSPISGHRSVSWYQQTPGQGLQFLFEYFSETQRNKGNFPGRFSGRQFSNSRSEMNVSTLELGDSALYLCASSLDSFEAFFGQGTRLTVV.

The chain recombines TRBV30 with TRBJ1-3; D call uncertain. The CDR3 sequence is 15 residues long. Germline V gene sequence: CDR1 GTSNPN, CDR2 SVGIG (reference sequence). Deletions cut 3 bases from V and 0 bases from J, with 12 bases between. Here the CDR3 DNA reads TGTGCCTGGAGCCTAGCAGTGAACTCTGGAAACACCATATATTTT. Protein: CAWSLAVNSGNTIYF.